The sequence of this T cell receptor (beta chain) was determined in a study of cytomegalovirus exposure and HLA in healthy donors. Comment on this clone: Its cognate antigen is unknown.

The CDR3 consists of 15 residues. V lost 7 bases and J 6 bases, leaving 19 bases between the germline ends. Per the germline V gene, CDR1 is MNHEY and CDR2 is SVGAGI. The primer mix had 60 Vbeta and 13 Jbeta primers. The method was immunoSEQ multiplex PCR; TCRdb's version includes in-frame clones alone and lacks a portion of them. The sample consists of about 200,000 clones, over 75% of them appearing once. Notes on the study in general: A later analysis, which compared TCR beta chains of equal frequency, found the HLA-associated ones more clonally expanded. A link between a missense DCLRE1C variant and TCR beta V- and J-gene trimming emerged from a later analysis.

Sequencing was done on a sample of PBMCs. This clonotype was obtained from a boy aged 2 to 10 in good health and CMV-seronegative. J is TRBJ1-5 and V is TRBV6-5; the D is unclear. The CDR3 protein is CASTPRMGDTQPQHF. The CDR3 DNA reads TGTGCCAGCACCCCTCGAATGGGTGACACTCAGCCCCAGCATTTT.